These T cell receptor beta chains were read from a single sample in a study of blood T cell repertoires in COVID-19. Libraries were prepared by immunoSEQ multiplex PCR; TCRdb keeps only in-frame clonotypes and omits some of them. The sample comprises approximately 150,000 clones, 84% of which are singletons, and nearly 8% rests with the top ten. Sequenced: PBMCs or T cells enriched from blood (not recorded which). These receptors were collected from a woman between 50 and 59 years old who had recovered from COVID-19. Both conserved end residues are trimmed from each CDR3. Where a row states a size, it is once, few, many or the class of an expanded clone; other rows omit it.

TRBV19	TRBJ2-7	once	ASSPRRDREITEQY
TRBV6-5	TRBJ1-2	-	ASSYRTENYGYT
TRBV7-2	TRBJ2-3	-	ASGLPGSGTDTQY
TRBV6-5	TRBJ2-7	-	ASSAEGRRYEQY
TRBV6-5	TRBJ1-4	-	ASSSQGSTNEKLF
TRBV28	TRBJ2-1	-	ASCTSGSYNEQF
TRBV6-2/TRBV6-3	TRBJ2-2	-	ASSYSRLAGTGELF
TRBV7-2	TRBJ1-6	-	ASSSPGDSAPLH
TRBV5-1	TRBJ1-2	-	ASSLGQGVGYT
TRBV1	TRBJ1-2	-	TSSQDPGGQGYYGYT
TRBV5-1	TRBJ2-2	-	ASNKGLADRELF
TRBV12-5	TRBJ2-1	-	ASGYGGGREQF
TRBV7-2	TRBJ2-5	-	ASSMQETQY
TRBV2	TRBJ2-5	-	ASSELASKTQEIQY
TRBV12-3/TRBV12-4	TRBJ2-7	-	ASGRPWEQY
TRBV19	TRBJ1-1	-	ASSIGSGEAF
TRBV6-6	TRBJ1-2	few	ASSYAGQGRGYT
TRBV19	TRBJ1-2	-	ASSISSGYT
TRBV21-1	TRBJ2-1	-	ASSGGGEQF
TRBV6-5	TRBJ1-3	once	ASRAGVTSGNTIY
TRBV28	TRBJ1-5	-	ASLRRGAVGGNQPQH
TRBV5-4	TRBJ1-6	-	ASSLLQGNNSPLH
TRBV4-2	TRBJ1-1	-	ASSPDRALMNTEAF
TRBV29-1	TRBJ1-1	-	SADSENTEAF
TRBV29-1	TRBJ2-7	-	SVVIRGGVGYEQY
TRBV9	TRBJ2-6	-	ASSPRDRESVSGANVLT
TRBV15	TRBJ2-2	-	ATSRVVRGVGGELF
TRBV27	TRBJ2-3	-	ASSFFPFPRGLASTDTQY
TRBV27	TRBJ2-3	-	ASSLAGSTDTQY
TRBV10-3	TRBJ2-1	-	AILAENEQF
TRBV3-1/TRBV3-2	TRBJ2-1	-	ASSLWGDSQEQF
TRBV6-5	TRBJ1-2	-	ASSLGSDYGYT
TRBV25-1	TRBJ1-2	-	ASSDPLHGYGYT
TRBV15	TRBJ1-5	-	ATSRDRSNQPQH
TRBV28	TRBJ1-2	-	ASHEIWGGNYGYT
TRBV3-1/TRBV3-2	TRBJ1-5	-	ASSQAGDQPQH
TRBV6-5	TRBJ1-2	once	ASSYQGVGYGYT
TRBV29-1	TRBJ1-1	-	SVENRLLMSTEAF
TRBV4-3	TRBJ2-1	few	ASSHDRGLHEQF
TRBV20-1	TRBJ1-2	-	SARDYYGYT
TRBV4-1	TRBJ2-7	-	ASSPGQGAHPYEQY
TRBV11-1	TRBJ2-7	few	ASSFSGTSYEQY
TRBV3-1/TRBV3-2	TRBJ2-1	-	ASSQVPLLRDSRGGNEQF
TRBV2	TRBJ1-2	-	ASSFGTAHIYGYT
TRBV21-1	TRBJ1-6	-	ASSPYPTGVNSPLH
TRBV23-1	TRBJ2-7	-	ASSLCAHQGYEQY
TRBV3-1/TRBV3-2	TRBJ2-5	-	ASSQRVGGEGETQY
TRBV5-5	TRBJ2-1	-	ATGQGFYNEQF
TRBV19	TRBJ1-1	-	ASRKQGENTEAF
TRBV9	TRBJ1-4	-	ASSGSTAGNEKLF
TRBV9	TRBJ2-7	-	ASSVDYGSYEQY
TRBV4-1	TRBJ2-1	few	ASSPLPGLAGYEQF
TRBV27	TRBJ2-1	few	ASSSAPKSGWVNEQF
TRBV27	TRBJ1-2	-	ASGTGPNGYT
TRBV7-3	TRBJ2-1	few	ASGPGQGNRYEQF
TRBV9	TRBJ1-3	-	ASSVDGDTIY
TRBV5-4	TRBJ1-1	-	ASSLQGGRVSEAF
TRBV9	TRBJ1-1	-	ASRFSENTEAF
TRBV7-9	TRBJ1-2	-	ASRSAGTGLYGYT
TRBV7-2	TRBJ1-2	-	ASSLGGQNLYGYT